This T cell receptor beta chain was captured in a study of Graves' ophthalmopathy and Graves' hyperthyroidism. Overall study context: Peripheral blood collection took place at initial diagnosis, before any treatment. Notes on the study in general: In blood, most expanded thyroid clonotypes above 0.001 frequency were also detected.

The study recruited hyperthyroidism patients aged 18 to 65 who were newly diagnosed, under 2 months' duration. Diagnostic conclusions were grounded in clinical symptoms, serum thyroxine, TRAb, thyroid ultrasound and orbital computed tomography. This clonotype was counted at least ten times. Its antigen remains unknown. Amplified material comprised TCR beta CDR3 regions derived from RNA transcripts. After a first-round RT-PCR with HTBI primers, a second-round multiplex PCR was run. MiXCR, applied by TCRdb to the multiplex PCR reads, yields one record per CDR3 protein. The table includes 400,000 to 450,000 distinct CDR3 sequences, over 20% detected once. The germline gives CDR1 SNHLY, CDR2 FYNNEI. V shed 8 bases and J shed 0 bases, with 11 bases lying between them. The CDR3 sequence is 13 residues long.

The chain employs TRBV2 and TRBJ2-7; D call uncertain. This sequence originates from a woman aged 18-29 years with stable Graves' hyperthyroidism. Specimen: peripheral blood. The CDR3 nucleotides read TGTGCCAGCTTCGGGTTAAGCTCCTACGAGCAGTACTTC. Translating gives CASFGLSSYEQYF.